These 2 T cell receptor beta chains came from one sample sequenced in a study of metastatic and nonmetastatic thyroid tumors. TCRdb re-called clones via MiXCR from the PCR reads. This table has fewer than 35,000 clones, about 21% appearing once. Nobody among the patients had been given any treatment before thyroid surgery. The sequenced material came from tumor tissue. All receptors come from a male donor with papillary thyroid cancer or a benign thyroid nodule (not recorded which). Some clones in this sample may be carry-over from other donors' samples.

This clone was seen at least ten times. The CDR3 is CASSQGAGANTIYF. The CDR3 DNA sequence: TGCGCCAGCAGCCAAGGAGCAGGGGCAAACACCATATATTTT. The chain links TRBV4-3 to TRBJ1-3, with D tentatively TRBD1 (6 bases). Germline V gives CDR1 LGHNA, CDR2 YSLEER. The germline V and J ends were trimmed by 1 base and 6 bases, with 10 bases remaining between them. The CDR3 runs 14 residues.

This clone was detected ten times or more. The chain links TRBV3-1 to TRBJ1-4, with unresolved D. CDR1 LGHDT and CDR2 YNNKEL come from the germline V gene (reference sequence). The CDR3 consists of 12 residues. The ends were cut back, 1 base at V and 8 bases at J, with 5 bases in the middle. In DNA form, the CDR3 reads TGTGCCAGCAGCCAAGTAGGAGAAAAACTGTTTTTT. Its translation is CASSQVGEKLFF.